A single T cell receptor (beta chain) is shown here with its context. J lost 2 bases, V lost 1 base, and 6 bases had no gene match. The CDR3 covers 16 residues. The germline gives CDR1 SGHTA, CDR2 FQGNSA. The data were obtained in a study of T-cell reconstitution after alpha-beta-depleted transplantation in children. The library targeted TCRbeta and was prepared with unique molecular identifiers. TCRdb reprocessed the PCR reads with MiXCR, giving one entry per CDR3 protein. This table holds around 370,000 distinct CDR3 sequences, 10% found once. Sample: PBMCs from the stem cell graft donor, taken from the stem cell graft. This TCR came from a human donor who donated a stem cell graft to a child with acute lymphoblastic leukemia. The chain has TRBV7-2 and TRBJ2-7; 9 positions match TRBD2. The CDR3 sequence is CASSLDWLAGTYEQYF. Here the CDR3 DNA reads TGTGCCAGCAGCTTAGACTGGCTAGCGGGGACCTACGAGCAGTACTTC.